This is a list of T cell receptor beta chains from one sample in a study of T cells in Graves' hyperthyroidism and ophthalmopathy. TCRdb fed the multiplex PCR reads into MiXCR, producing one record per CDR3 protein. The table lists roughly 500,000 distinct CDR3 sequences, 35% to 50% of them singletons. The specimen sequenced was peripheral blood or thyroid tissue (not recorded which). The receptors were gathered from an adult woman with Graves' disease, either hyperthyroidism or ophthalmopathy (not recorded which). Both conserved end residues are part of each CDR3. Only some rows state a clone size, as once, few, many or a class for expanded clones.

>TRBV9|.
CASSVAGSAGELFF
>TRBV10-3|few
CAIRGGQGTNYGYTF
>TRBV4-1|.
CASSQEIAGVQETQYF
>TRBV4-1|few
CASSLGTSGDEQYF
>TRBV10-3|.
CAWNSPHYEQYF
>TRBV19|.
CASSGAAGYEQHF
>TRBV30|few
CAWSAGAYEQYF
>TRBV7-3|few
CASSLASGSDTQYF
>TRBV20-1|.
CSARVQGDQPQHF
>TRBV14|.
CASSQTLRGPTGELFF
>TRBV7-3|few
CASSRIAGADTQYF
>TRBV2|.
CASSGTGGTGANVLTF
>TRBV7-3|.
CASSQDQSTNQPQHF
>TRBV5-1|.
CASSLVGSAGHRNGYTF
>TRBV25-1|.
CASKPDMELFF
>TRBV2|many
CASSPGLSPLHF